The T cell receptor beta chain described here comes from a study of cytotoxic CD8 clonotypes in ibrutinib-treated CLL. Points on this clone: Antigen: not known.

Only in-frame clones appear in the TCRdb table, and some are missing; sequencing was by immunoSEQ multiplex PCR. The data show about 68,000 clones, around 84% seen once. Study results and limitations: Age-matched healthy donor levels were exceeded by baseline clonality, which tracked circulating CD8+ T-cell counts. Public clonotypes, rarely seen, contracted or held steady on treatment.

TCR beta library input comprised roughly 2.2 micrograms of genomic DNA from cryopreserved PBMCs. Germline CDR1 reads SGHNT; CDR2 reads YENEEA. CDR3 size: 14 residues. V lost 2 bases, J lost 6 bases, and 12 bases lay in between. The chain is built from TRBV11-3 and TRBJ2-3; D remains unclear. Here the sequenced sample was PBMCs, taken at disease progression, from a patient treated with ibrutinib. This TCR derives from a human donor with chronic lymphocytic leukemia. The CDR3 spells CASSLMGPADTQYF. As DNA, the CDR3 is TGTGCCAGCAGCTTAATGGGTCCAGCGGATACGCAGTATTTT.